The TCR beta chain under discussion was sequenced for a study of T cells in localized non-small cell lung cancer. General observations from the study: With higher T cell density in blood came longer overall survival. There were a median roughly 60 of the top 100 tumor clones appearing in adjacent lung. Because researchers sequenced only one region of the tumor, heterogeneity is still possible.

V lost 11 bases and J lost 0, with 8 bases in between. In germline, CDR1 is LGHNT, CDR2 FRNRAP. The CDR3 covers 12 residues. This clone occurred a few times. As yet, its antigen is unknown. The table came from immunoSEQ multiplex PCR; TCRdb's copy has only in-frame clones and leaves some out. The repertoire holds approximately 7,400 clones, 23% seen once, with roughly 3.9% in the top ten. This sequence originates from a man aged 35-75 years with stage III squamous cell lung carcinoma. The sample in question was lung tumor tissue, obtained before any cancer treatment. The chain joins TRBV12-5 to TRBJ1-3; D remains ambiguous. The CDR3 here is CASGPSGNTIYF. DNA for the CDR3: TGTGCTTCCGGCCCCTCTGGAAACACCATATATTTT.